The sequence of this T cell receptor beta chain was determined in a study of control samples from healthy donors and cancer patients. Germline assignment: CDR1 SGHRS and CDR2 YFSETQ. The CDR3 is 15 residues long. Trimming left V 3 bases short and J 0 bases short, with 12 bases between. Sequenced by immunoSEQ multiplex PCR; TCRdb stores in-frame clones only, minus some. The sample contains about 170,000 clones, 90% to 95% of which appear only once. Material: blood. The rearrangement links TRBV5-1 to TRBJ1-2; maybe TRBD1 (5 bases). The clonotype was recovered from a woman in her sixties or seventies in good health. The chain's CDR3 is CASSWGGDANYGYTF. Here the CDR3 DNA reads TGCGCCAGCAGCTGGGGCGGGGACGCTAACTATGGCTACACCTTC.